This is a list of T cell receptor beta chains from one sample in a study of T cell responses to AZD1222 COVID-19 vaccine. The method was immunoSEQ multiplex PCR; TCRdb's version includes in-frame clones alone and lacks a portion of them. The data contain tens of thousands of clones, roughly nine tenths of them singletons. Sequenced material: peripheral blood, taken on day 0 of AZD1222 vaccination. The receptors here all came from an adult in good health. Both conserved end residues are part of each CDR3. The D gene is left open where the match is weak. Rows give clone size only sometimes, using once, few, many, or a class for an expanded clone.

TRBJ1-2 | 13 | NA | NA | TRBV11-2 | CASSYDGGYGYTF | TGTGCCAGCAGCTATGACGGGGGCTATGGCTACACCTTC
TRBJ1-2 | 11 | NA | NA | TRBV19 | CASSIDYGYTF | TGTGCCAGTAGTATAGACTATGGCTACACCTTC
TRBJ1-3 | 14 | NA | NA | TRBV9 | CASSGWGSGNTIYF | TGTGCCAGCAGCGGATGGGGCTCTGGAAACACCATATATTTT
TRBJ1-1 | 18 | NA | TRBD1 | TRBV29-1 | CSVEGSPGGLSLNTEAFF | TGCAGCGTTGAAGGCTCGCCAGGGGGTTTATCCTTGAACACTGAAGCTTTCTTT
TRBJ2-1 | 15 | NA | NA | TRBV6-5 | CASRTLGASGDEQFF | TGTGCCAGCAGAACTCTCGGGGCCAGTGGGGATGAGCAGTTCTTC
TRBJ1-5 | 13 | NA | NA | TRBV30 | CAWSEGGNQPQHF | TGTGCCTGGAGTGAAGGCGGCAATCAGCCCCAGCATTTT
TRBJ2-4 | 17 | NA | NA | TRBV19 | CASSIDVGLGAKNIQYF | TGTGCCAGTAGTATAGATGTAGGGCTGGGAGCCAAAAACATTCAGTACTTC
TRBJ1-1 | 12 | NA | NA | TRBV29-1 | CSVKQGNTEAFF | TGCAGCGTTAAACAGGGGAACACTGAAGCTTTCTTT
TRBJ2-7 | 17 | NA | TRBD1 | TRBV19 | CASSPIGWGTTGIEQYF | TGTGCCAGTAGTCCCATTGGTTGGGGTACGACAGGGATCGAGCAGTACTTC
TRBJ2-2 | 14 | NA | TRBD1 | TRBV19 | CASSLRGRTGELFF | TGTGCCAGTAGCCTCAGGGGGCGCACCGGGGAGCTGTTTTTT
TRBJ1-5 | 14 | NA | TRBD1 | TRBV30 | CAWNSRGPGQPQHF | TGTGCCTGGAATAGCAGGGGGCCGGGTCAGCCCCAGCATTTT
TRBJ2-2 | 14 | NA | NA | TRBV7-9 | CASSLGLDTGELFF | TGTGCCAGCAGCTTAGGGTTGGACACCGGGGAGCTGTTTTTT
TRBJ1-4 | 16 | once | NA | TRBV30 | CAWSVGTAATNEKLFF | TGTGCCTGGAGTGTAGGGACGGCGGCAACTAATGAAAAACTGTTTTTT
TRBJ1-1 | 14 | NA | NA | TRBV6-2/TRBV6-3 | CASSYSQGNTEAFF | TGTGCCAGCAGTTACTCACAGGGGAACACTGAAGCTTTCTTT
TRBJ2-7 | 14 | NA | NA | TRBV7-2 | CASSLEQSSYEQYF | TGTGCCAGCAGCTTAGAACAAAGCTCCTACGAGCAGTACTTC